These T cell receptor beta chains were read from a single sample in a study of CD8+ T cells in alopecia areata. Produced via immunoSEQ multiplex PCR; TCRdb's table is partial and in-frame only. The data hold more than 140,000 clones, with about 86% observed a single time. The sample in question was CD8+ T cells sorted from blood, obtained at week 4, from a patient treated with tofacitinib. All receptors come from a human donor with alopecia areata. Each CDR3 is given with its conserved first and last residue. A D gene is named only where the DNA matches it firmly. Expanded clones get a size class; other rows say once, few or many, or leave the size out.

j_call clone_size v_call d_call cdr3_aa cdr3_nt
TRBJ1-2 - TRBV5-4 TRBD1 CASSQTGTGFYGYTF TGTGCCAGCAGCCAAACCGGGACAGGGTTTTATGGCTACACCTTC
TRBJ2-2 once TRBV7-9 TRBD1 CASSSLGTDLTGELFF TGTGCCAGCAGCTCGCTCGGGACAGACCTCACCGGGGAGCTGTTTTTT
TRBJ2-1 - TRBV5-1 - CASSGGAAGELYNEQFF TGCGCCAGCAGCGGGGGAGCTGCGGGTGAACTTTACAATGAGCAGTTCTTC
TRBJ1-2 - TRBV5-6 - CASSLPGPQLGYTF TGTGCCAGCAGCTTGCCGGGACCGCAGCTAGGCTACACCTTC
TRBJ2-1 once TRBV30 TRBD2 CAWSVQILREMGNEQFF TGTGCCTGGAGTGTACAGATCCTGCGGGAGATGGGCAATGAGCAGTTCTTC
TRBJ2-7 - TRBV2 - CASSDGSYEQYF TGTGCCAGCAGTGACGGGAGCTACGAGCAGTACTTC
TRBJ1-2 - TRBV10-3 - CAISGQGWDEDRSYGYTF TGTGCCATCAGTGGTCAGGGTTGGGATGAAGACAGGTCCTATGGCTACACCTTC
TRBJ2-4 few TRBV18 TRBD1 CASSPYRRQGSKNIQYF TGTGCCAGCTCACCTTATCGAAGACAGGGGTCCAAAAACATTCAGTACTTC
TRBJ2-4 - TRBV27 - CASSFGSGTHQNIQYF TGTGCCAGCAGTTTTGGATCAGGGACCCATCAAAACATTCAGTACTTC
TRBJ2-2 - TRBV7-9 - CASSPAGEVTGELFF TGTGCCAGCAGCCCCGCAGGGGAGGTCACCGGGGAGCTGTTTTTT
TRBJ2-6 - TRBV7-3 TRBD2 CASSLAGAEGANVLTF TGTGCCAGCAGCTTAGCGGGAGCTGAGGGGGCCAACGTCCTGACTTTC
TRBJ2-1 - TRBV7-9 TRBD2 CAGGLVVNEQFF TGTGCCGGGGGACTAGTAGTGAATGAGCAGTTCTTC
TRBJ2-1 few TRBV11-2 TRBD1 CASSRDRGLLGEQFF TGTGCCAGCAGCCGGGACAGGGGGCTTCTTGGGGAGCAGTTCTTC
TRBJ2-7 - TRBV10-2 - CASSDTGPPGEQYF TGCGCCAGCAGTGATACAGGGCCCCCCGGAGAGCAGTACTTC
TRBJ1-1 - TRBV9 TRBD1 CASSAQYRQGDTEAFF TGTGCCAGCAGCGCCCAGTATAGGCAGGGGGACACTGAAGCTTTCTTT
TRBJ2-7 few TRBV6-5 TRBD2 CASRYGTSAYEQYF TGTGCCAGCAGATACGGGACTAGCGCCTACGAGCAGTACTTC
TRBJ2-7 - TRBV7-6 TRBD1 CASSLTGGERYEQYF TGTGCCAGCAGCTTGACAGGGGGCGAGCGCTACGAGCAGTACTTC
TRBJ2-7 - TRBV29-1 - CSVVGGESSYEQYF TGCAGCGTTGTGGGTGGGGAGAGCTCCTACGAGCAGTACTTC
TRBJ2-2 - TRBV29-1 TRBD1 CSVLDRGRGTGELFF TGCAGCGTACTGGACAGGGGGCGAGGCACCGGGGAGCTGTTTTTT
TRBJ2-2 once TRBV27 TRBD1 CASSLLSGQGETGELFF TGTGCCAGCAGTTTATTGTCCGGACAGGGGGAAACCGGGGAGCTGTTTTTT
TRBJ2-7 - TRBV13 TRBD1 CASNYRDSYEQYF TGTGCCAGCAACTACCGGGACAGCTACGAGCAGTACTTC
TRBJ2-1 - TRBV6-4 TRBD1 CASSGDSSYNEQFF TGTGCCAGCAGTGGGGACAGCTCCTACAATGAGCAGTTCTTC
TRBJ1-5 - TRBV27 TRBD1 CASSFTGEVGNQPQHF TGTGCCAGCAGCTTTACAGGGGAGGTTGGCAATCAGCCCCAGCATTTT
TRBJ1-2 - TRBV9 - CASSVSSLSGYTF TGTGCCAGCAGCGTATCATCCCTCTCCGGCTACACCTTC
TRBJ2-7 - TRBV10-3 TRBD1 CAISESGTGVSYEQYF TGTGCCATCAGTGAGTCTGGGACAGGGGTTTCCTACGAGCAGTACTTC
TRBJ2-1 few TRBV10-3 TRBD2 CAISPTSHEQFF TGTGCCATCAGCCCGACTAGCCACGAGCAGTTCTTC
TRBJ2-5 - TRBV4-1 - CASSQVGGETQYF TGCGCCAGCAGCCAAGTTGGGGGAGAGACCCAGTACTTC
TRBJ2-7 - TRBV7-6 - CASSLGQGYYEQYF TGTGCCAGCAGCTTAGGGCAGGGATACTACGAGCAGTACTTC
TRBJ2-7 - TRBV6-5 TRBD1 CASSAGQGSSYEQYF TGTGCCAGCAGTGCAGGACAGGGATCCTCCTACGAGCAGTACTTC
TRBJ2-1 - TRBV7-9 - CASSPEDTEHEQFF TGTGCCAGCAGCCCTGAAGACACCGAACATGAGCAGTTCTTC
TRBJ1-5 - TRBV30 TRBD1 CAWSGTAQIQGAHSNQPQHF TGTGCCTGGAGTGGGACAGCTCAAATCCAGGGGGCCCATAGCAATCAGCCCCAGCATTTT
TRBJ2-7 few TRBV9 - CASSVGDRGRSYEQYF TGTGCCAGCAGCGTAGGAGACCGCGGGCGGTCCTACGAGCAGTACTTC